Listed below are T cell receptor beta chains from one sample, sequenced in a study of T cell responses to AZD1222 COVID-19 vaccine. Clones were sequenced by immunoSEQ multiplex PCR, and TCRdb holds only the in-frame ones, with some missing. The data contain some 170,000 clones, 80% to 90% of them singletons. The sequencing here drew on peripheral blood, taken 28 days after the second dose of the MenACWY control vaccine. The receptors originated from an adult who received the MenACWY meningococcal vaccine as a control. Each CDR3 is given with its conserved first and last residue. The order of the fields is clone size, J gene, V gene, D gene, CDR3 DNA, CDR3 protein. A D gene is named only where the DNA matches it firmly. Rows may omit the clone size; those that give it use once, few, many or a size class.

. | TRBJ1-5 | TRBV6-5 | TRBD1 | TGTGCCAGCAGGTACGGACAGGGGGGCAATCAGCCCCAGCATTTT | CASRYGQGGNQPQHF
. | TRBJ1-3 | TRBV2 | . | TGTGCCAGCAGTCCCAGCTTTTCTGGAAACACCATATATTTT | CASSPSFSGNTIYF
. | TRBJ2-3 | TRBV9 | . | TGTGCCAGCAGCGGCTCTGTCGGGGTGGGCACAGATACGCAGTATTTT | CASSGSVGVGTDTQYF
. | TRBJ1-5 | TRBV12-2 | . | TGTGCAAGTCAGCCGCAACAGGGACCTCAGCCCCAGCATTTT | CASQPQQGPQPQHF
. | TRBJ2-7 | TRBV6-5 | TRBD2 | TGTGCCAGCAGTCGAGGACTAGCGGCCTACGAGCAGTACTTC | CASSRGLAAYEQYF
few | TRBJ1-4 | TRBV5-1 | TRBD1 | TGCGCCAGCAGCTCCGGACAGGGTGAGGAAAAACTGTTTTTT | CASSSGQGEEKLFF
. | TRBJ1-1 | TRBV18 | TRBD1 | TGTGCCAGCTCACCACCGACAGGGCAATTTACTGAAGCTTTCTTT | CASSPPTGQFTEAFF
once | TRBJ2-7 | TRBV28 | TRBD1 | TGTGCCAGCACCGCGCTCGGGACAGGGTACGGCGAGCAGTACTTC | CASTALGTGYGEQYF
. | TRBJ2-1 | TRBV7-2 | TRBD2 | TGTGCCAGCAGCTGGGCTAGCGGGAGGGAGGGGGAGCAGTTCTTC | CASSWASGREGEQFF
. | TRBJ2-3 | TRBV2 | TRBD2 | TGTGCCAGCAGCACTGGACTAGCGGGAGAAGGGGTGGCGGCAGATACGCAGTATTTT | CASSTGLAGEGVAADTQYF
. | TRBJ2-3 | TRBV20-1 | . | TGCAGTGCTAGACTCCCGGATACGCAGTATTTT | CSARLPDTQYF
. | TRBJ1-2 | TRBV21-1 | . | TGTGCCAGCACGGGGGGTATTTGGTGTGATGGCTACACCTTC | CASTGGIWCDGYTF
. | TRBJ1-1 | TRBV20-1 | . | TGCAGTGCCACGAGGTTGACTGAAGCTTTCTTT | CSATRLTEAFF
. | TRBJ2-5 | TRBV10-2 | . | TGCGCCAGCAGTGAGGGTCCCGAGGGAGAGACCCAGTACTTC | CASSEGPEGETQYF
. | TRBJ1-5 | TRBV27 | TRBD1 | TGTGCCAGCAGTTTATATTCCCCGGGACAGATGGGTCAGCCCCAGCATTTT | CASSLYSPGQMGQPQHF
. | TRBJ1-1 | TRBV19 | . | TGTTCCAGTAACCATATAGGAGGACCCGTGAACACTGAAGCTTTCTTT | CSSNHIGGPVNTEAFF
. | TRBJ1-2 | TRBV11-2 | . | TGTGCCAGCAGGTCCTTCCAGGGTATCTATGGCTACACCTTC | CASRSFQGIYGYTF
. | TRBJ2-7 | TRBV11-1 | TRBD1 | TGTGCCAGCAGCTTACGTGGGACAGGGAACTACGAGCAGTACTTC | CASSLRGTGNYEQYF
. | TRBJ2-1 | TRBV30 | TRBD2 | TGTGCCTTCGATGGAGCTTCGACAGCGGGACCTTACAATGAGCAGTTCTTC | CAFDGASTAGPYNEQFF
. | TRBJ2-7 | TRBV28 | TRBD2 | TGTGCCAGCAGTCTGGGGACTAATATACGTTACGAGCAGTACTTC | CASSLGTNIRYEQYF
. | TRBJ2-2 | TRBV19 | . | TGTGCCAGTAGTACGAGGGACGGACGGATAATGCCGAACACCGGGGAGCTGTTTTTT | CASSTRDGRIMPNTGELFF
. | TRBJ1-3 | TRBV30 | . | TGTGCCTGCACCGTCTCTGGAAACACCATATATTTT | CACTVSGNTIYF
. | TRBJ1-1 | TRBV19 | . | TGTGCCAGTAGTATAGAGCACTCTTCTACCACTGAAGCTTTCTTT | CASSIEHSSTTEAFF
. | TRBJ2-7 | TRBV10-3 | TRBD2 | TGTGCCATCTACCCTCGGGAGGCCTTCTACGAGCAGTACTTC | CAIYPREAFYEQYF
few | TRBJ2-1 | TRBV2 | TRBD2 | TGTGCCAGCAGTGAAGCGAGCGGGAGGTTGTTCTTC | CASSEASGRLFF
. | TRBJ2-5 | TRBV30 | . | TGTGCCTGGAGTGTGGTCGCGGAGACCCAGTACTTC | CAWSVVAETQYF
. | TRBJ1-5 | TRBV20-1 | . | TGCAGTGCTAGTCGCAGCAATCAGCCCCAGCATTTT | CSASRSNQPQHF
. | TRBJ2-2 | TRBV30 | . | TGTGCCTGGAGTTTTAATACCGGGGAGCTGTTTTTT | CAWSFNTGELFF
. | TRBJ1-1 | TRBV19 | . | TGTGCCAGTAGTATAGTTGGGGGGAGAGGCACTGAAGCTTTCTTT | CASSIVGGRGTEAFF
once | TRBJ1-2 | TRBV12-3/TRBV12-4 | . | TGTGCCAGCAGCCACCTAAACTATGGCTACACCTTC | CASSHLNYGYTF
. | TRBJ2-1 | TRBV19 | TRBD2 | TGTGCCAGTAGTATTTTTCGGGCTAGCGGGAGACACAATGAGCAGTTCTTC | CASSIFRASGRHNEQFF
. | TRBJ2-1 | TRBV12-5 | . | TGTGCTAGTGGCTTTAACCCCGACAGCCTTACCTACAATGAGCAGTTCTTC | CASGFNPDSLTYNEQFF
. | TRBJ1-4 | TRBV11-3 | . | TGTGCCAGATTTATCAGAGAGACAACTAATGAAAAACTGTTTTTT | CARFIRETTNEKLFF
. | TRBJ2-2 | TRBV10-1 | . | TGCGCCAGCAGTGAGTTTGGGTTGACGGGGAACACCGGGGAGCTGTTTTTT | CASSEFGLTGNTGELFF
few | TRBJ1-2 | TRBV3-1/TRBV3-2 | . | TGTGCCAGCAGCCAAGGTGGGACAATCGGGGGCTACACCTTC | CASSQGGTIGGYTF
. | TRBJ2-3 | TRBV5-5 | TRBD1 | TGTGCCAGCAGCTCTGTCGGGACAGGGGCAGATACGCAGTATTTT | CASSSVGTGADTQYF
. | TRBJ2-3 | TRBV14 | . | TGTGCCAACACGACCGATGAGGGCACAGATACGCAGTATTTT | CANTTDEGTDTQYF
. | TRBJ1-6 | TRBV20-1 | . | TGCAGTGCCGGAGTTGATTCACCCCTCCACTTT | CSAGVDSPLHF
. | TRBJ2-1 | TRBV7-9 | TRBD2 | TGTGCCAGCAGCCAACCAGCGGGAGTCCTCTACAATGAGCAGTTCTTC | CASSQPAGVLYNEQFF
. | TRBJ2-7 | TRBV7-9 | TRBD1 | TGTGCCAGCAGCACCGCAGGGGGCGCCGACGAGCAGTACTTC | CASSTAGGADEQYF